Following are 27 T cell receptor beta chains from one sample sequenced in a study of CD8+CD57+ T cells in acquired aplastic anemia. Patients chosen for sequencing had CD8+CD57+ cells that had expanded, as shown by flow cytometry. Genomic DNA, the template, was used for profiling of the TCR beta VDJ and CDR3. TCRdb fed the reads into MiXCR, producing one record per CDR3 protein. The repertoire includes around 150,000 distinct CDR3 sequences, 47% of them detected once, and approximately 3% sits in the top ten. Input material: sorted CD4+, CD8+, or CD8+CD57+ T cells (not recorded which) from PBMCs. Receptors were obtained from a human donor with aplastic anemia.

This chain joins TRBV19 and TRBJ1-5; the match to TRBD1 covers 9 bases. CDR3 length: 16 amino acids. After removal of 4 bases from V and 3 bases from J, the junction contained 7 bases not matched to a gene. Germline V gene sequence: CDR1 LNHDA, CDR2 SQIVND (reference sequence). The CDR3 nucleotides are TGTGCCAGTAGTAACCTATGGACAGGGGTCAATCAGCCCCAGCATTTT. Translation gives CASSNLWTGVNQPQHF.

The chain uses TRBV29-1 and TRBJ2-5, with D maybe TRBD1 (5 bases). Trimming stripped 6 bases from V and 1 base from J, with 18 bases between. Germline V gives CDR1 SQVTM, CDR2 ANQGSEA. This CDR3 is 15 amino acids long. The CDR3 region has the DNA TGCAGCGTCGTTAGACCAGGGATAGTCCAAGAGACCCAGTACTTC. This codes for CSVVRPGIVQETQYF.

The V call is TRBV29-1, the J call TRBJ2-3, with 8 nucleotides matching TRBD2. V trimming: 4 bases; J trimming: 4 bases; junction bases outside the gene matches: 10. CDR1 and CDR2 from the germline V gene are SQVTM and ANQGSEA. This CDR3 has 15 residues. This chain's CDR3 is CSVGIPAGVADTQYF. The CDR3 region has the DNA TGCAGCGTTGGGATCCCAGCGGGAGTGGCAGATACGCAGTATTTT.

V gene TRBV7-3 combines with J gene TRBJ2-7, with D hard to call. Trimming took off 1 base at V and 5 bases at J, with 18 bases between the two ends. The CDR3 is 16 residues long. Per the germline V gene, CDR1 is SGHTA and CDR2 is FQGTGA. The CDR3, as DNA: TGTGCCAGCAGCTTAATGTCTCTCGGCAGTCGAGACGAGCAGTACTTC. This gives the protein CASSLMSLGSRDEQYF.

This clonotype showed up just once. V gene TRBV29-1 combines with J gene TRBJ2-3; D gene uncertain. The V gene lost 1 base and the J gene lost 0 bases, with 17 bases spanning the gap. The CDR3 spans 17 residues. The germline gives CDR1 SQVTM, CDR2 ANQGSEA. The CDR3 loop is CSVEGPQSLTSTDTQYF. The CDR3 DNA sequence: TGCAGCGTTGAAGGCCCTCAGAGTCTAACTAGCACAGATACGCAGTATTTT.

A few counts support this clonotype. The CDR3 loop reads CARSKTSGNTGELFF. The DNA for the CDR3 is TGTGCCAGAAGTAAGACTAGCGGGAATACCGGGGAGCTGTTTTTT. This chain joins TRBV2 and TRBJ2-2; 11 nucleotides agree with TRBD2. With 9 bases clipped from V and 5 bases from J, the junction kept 8 bases outside the gene matches. The CDR3 runs 15 residues. Germline V lookup: CDR1 SNHLY, CDR2 FYNNEI.

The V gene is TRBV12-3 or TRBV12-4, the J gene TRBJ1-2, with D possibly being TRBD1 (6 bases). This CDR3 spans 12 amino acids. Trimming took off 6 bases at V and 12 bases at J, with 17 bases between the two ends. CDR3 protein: CASRTGYSGNTF. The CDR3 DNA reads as TGTGCCAGCAGGACAGGTTACTCTGGAAACACCTTC.

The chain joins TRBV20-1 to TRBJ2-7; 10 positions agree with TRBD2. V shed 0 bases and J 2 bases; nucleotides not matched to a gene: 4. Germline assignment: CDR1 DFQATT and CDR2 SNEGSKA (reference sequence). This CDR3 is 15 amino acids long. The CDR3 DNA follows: TGCAGTGCTAGAGAACTAGCGGGATCACCCTACGAGCAGTACTTC. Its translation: CSARELAGSPYEQYF.

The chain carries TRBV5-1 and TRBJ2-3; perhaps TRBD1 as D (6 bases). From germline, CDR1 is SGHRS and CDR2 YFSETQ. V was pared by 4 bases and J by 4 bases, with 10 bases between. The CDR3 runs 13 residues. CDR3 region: CASSNRQADTQYF. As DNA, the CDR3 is TGCGCCAGCAGCAATAGACAGGCAGATACGCAGTATTTT.

CDR3 DNA sequence: TGTGCCAGCAGCCAAGATCCCGGGAGCACAGATACGCAGTATTTT. This translates into CASSQDPGSTDTQYF. The chain combines TRBV3-1 with TRBJ2-3; no reliable D call. V lost 0 bases, J lost 0 bases, and 7 bases lay in between. The germline CDR1 and CDR2 sequences are LGHDT and YNNKEL (reference sequence). This CDR3 region has 15 residues.

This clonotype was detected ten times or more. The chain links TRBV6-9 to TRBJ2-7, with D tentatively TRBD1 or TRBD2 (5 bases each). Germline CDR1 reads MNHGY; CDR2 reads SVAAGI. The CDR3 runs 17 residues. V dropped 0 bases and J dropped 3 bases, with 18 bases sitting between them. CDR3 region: CASSYSMGTVPSYEQYF. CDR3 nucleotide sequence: TGTGCCAGCAGTTATTCCATGGGGACCGTTCCTAGCTACGAGCAGTACTTC.

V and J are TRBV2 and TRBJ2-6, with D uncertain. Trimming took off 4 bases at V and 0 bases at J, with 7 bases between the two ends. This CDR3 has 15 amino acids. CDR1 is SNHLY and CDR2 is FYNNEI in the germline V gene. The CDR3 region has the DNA TGTGCCAGCAGTGTCGGTGCCTCTGGGGCCAACGTCCTGACTTTC. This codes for CASSVGASGANVLTF.

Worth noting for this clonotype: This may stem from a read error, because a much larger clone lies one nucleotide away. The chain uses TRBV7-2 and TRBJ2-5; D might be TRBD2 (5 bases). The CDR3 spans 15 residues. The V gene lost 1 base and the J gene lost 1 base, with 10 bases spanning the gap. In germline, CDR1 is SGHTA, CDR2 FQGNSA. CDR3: CASSLEQDFQETQYF. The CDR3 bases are TGTGCCAGCAGCTTAGAGCAGGACTTCCAAGAGACCCAGTACTTC.

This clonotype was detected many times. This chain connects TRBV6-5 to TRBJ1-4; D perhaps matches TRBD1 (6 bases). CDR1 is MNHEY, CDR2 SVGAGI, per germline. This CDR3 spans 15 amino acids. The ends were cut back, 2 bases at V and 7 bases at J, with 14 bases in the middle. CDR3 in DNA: TGTGCCAGCAGTTACGTGGGACAAAGGGGTGAAAAACTGTTTTTT. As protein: CASSYVGQRGEKLFF.

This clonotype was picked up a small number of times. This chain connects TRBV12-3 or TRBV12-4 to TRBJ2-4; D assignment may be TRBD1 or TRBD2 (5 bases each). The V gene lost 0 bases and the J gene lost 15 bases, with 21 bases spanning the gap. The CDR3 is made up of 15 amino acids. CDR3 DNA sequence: TGTGCCAGCAGTTTAGCGGGGGACCCCACGGCTCTTCGGTACTTC. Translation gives CASSLAGDPTALRYF.

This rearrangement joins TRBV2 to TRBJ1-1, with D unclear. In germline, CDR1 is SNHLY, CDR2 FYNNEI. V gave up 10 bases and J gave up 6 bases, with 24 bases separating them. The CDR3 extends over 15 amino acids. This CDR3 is CATSFETLVGSEAFF. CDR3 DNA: TGTGCCACATCTTTTGAAACATTGGTCGGTTCTGAAGCTTTCTTT.

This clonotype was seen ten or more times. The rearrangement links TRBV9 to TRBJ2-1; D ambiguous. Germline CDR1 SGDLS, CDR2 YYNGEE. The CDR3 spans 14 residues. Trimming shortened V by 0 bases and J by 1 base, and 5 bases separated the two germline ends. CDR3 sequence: CASSVGGSYNEQFF. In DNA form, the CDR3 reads TGTGCCAGCAGCGTAGGGGGTTCCTACAATGAGCAGTTCTTC.

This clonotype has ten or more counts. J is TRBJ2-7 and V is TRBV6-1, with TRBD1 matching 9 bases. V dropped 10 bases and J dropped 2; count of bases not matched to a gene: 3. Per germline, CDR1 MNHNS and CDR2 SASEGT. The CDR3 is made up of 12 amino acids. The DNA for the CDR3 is TGTGCCACCAGGACAGGGGCCTACGAGCAGTACTTC. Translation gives CATRTGAYEQYF.

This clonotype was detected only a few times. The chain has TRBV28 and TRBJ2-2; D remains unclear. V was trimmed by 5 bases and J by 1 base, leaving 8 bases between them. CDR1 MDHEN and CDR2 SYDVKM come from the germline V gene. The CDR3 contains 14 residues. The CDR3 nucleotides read TGTGCCAGCAGTGGTCCAGGGAACACCGGGGAGCTGTTTTTT. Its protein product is CASSGPGNTGELFF.

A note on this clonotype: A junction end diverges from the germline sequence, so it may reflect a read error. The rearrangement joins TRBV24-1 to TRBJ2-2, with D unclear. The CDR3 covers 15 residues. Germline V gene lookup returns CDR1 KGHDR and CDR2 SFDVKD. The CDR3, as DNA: TGTGCCAGCAGTTATTGGCGGTGGAACACCGGGGAGCTGTTTTTT. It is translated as CASSYWRWNTGELFF.

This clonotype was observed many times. The CDR3 here is CASSGQGVNTEAFF. CDR3 nucleotide sequence: TGTGCCAGCAGTGGTCAGGGGGTGAACACTGAAGCTTTCTTT. The chain uses TRBV12-3 or TRBV12-4 and TRBJ1-1; 7 bases fit TRBD1. The CDR3 covers 14 residues. After removal of 5 bases from V and 0 bases from J, the junction contained 3 bases not matched to a gene.

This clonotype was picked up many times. For the CDR3, the DNA is TGCAGTGCTAGCGTACCTGGCGGGGGAGCGGCCGGGGAGCTGTTTTTT. It yields the protein CSASVPGGGAAGELFF. The gene calls are TRBV20-1 and TRBJ2-2; 7 positions agree with TRBD2. Germline CDR1 is DFQATT and CDR2 is SNEGSKA (reference sequence). CDR3 size: 16 residues. With 3 bases clipped from V and 6 bases from J, the junction kept 13 bases outside the gene matches.

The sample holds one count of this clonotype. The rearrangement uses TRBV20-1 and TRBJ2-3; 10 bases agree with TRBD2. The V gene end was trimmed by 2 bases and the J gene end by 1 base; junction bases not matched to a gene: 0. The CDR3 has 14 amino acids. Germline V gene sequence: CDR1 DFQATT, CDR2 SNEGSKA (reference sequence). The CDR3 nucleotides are TGCAGTGCTAGACTAGCGGGGGGCACAGATACGCAGTATTTT. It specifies CSARLAGGTDTQYF.

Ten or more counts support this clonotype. CDR3 loop: CASSLSGYNEQFF. CDR3 nucleotides: TGTGCCAGCAGCTTAAGTGGCTACAATGAGCAGTTCTTC. The rearrangement joins TRBV5-8 to TRBJ2-1; no firm D call. This CDR3 contains 13 residues. Trimming pared 2 bases from V and 3 bases from J, leaving 6 bases between. CDR1 SGHTS and CDR2 YDEGEE come from the germline V gene.

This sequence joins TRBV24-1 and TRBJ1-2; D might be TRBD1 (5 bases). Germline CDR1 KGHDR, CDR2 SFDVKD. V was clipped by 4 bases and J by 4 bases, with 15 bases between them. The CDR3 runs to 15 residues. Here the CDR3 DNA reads TGTGCCACCAGTGACTCCGGGACGCATTCCTATGGCTACACCTTC. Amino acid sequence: CATSDSGTHSYGYTF.

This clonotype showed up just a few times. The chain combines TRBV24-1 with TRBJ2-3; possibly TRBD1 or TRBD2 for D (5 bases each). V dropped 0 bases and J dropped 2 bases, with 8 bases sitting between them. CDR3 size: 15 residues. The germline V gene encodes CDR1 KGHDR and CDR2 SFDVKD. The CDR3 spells CATSDLRDDTDTQYF. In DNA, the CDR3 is TGTGCCACCAGTGATTTGCGGGACGACACAGATACGCAGTATTTT.

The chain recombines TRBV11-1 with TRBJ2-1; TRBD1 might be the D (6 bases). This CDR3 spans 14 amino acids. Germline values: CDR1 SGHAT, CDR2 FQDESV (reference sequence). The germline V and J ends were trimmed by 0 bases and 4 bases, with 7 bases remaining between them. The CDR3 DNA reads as TGTGCCAGCAGCTTAGCAACAGGGTACAATGAGCAGTTCTTC. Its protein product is CASSLATGYNEQFF.